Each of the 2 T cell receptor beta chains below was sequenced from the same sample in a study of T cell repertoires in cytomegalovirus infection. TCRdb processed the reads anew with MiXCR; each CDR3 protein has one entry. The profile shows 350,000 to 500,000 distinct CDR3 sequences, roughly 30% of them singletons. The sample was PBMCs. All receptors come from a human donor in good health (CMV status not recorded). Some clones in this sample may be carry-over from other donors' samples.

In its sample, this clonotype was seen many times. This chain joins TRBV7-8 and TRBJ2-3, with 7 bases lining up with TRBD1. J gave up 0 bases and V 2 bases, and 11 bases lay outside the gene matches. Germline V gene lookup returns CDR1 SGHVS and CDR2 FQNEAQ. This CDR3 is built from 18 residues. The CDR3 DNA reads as TGTGCCAGCAGCTTAAAACCCGACAGGGCACCTAGCACAGATACGCAGTATTTT. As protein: CASSLKPDRAPSTDTQYF.

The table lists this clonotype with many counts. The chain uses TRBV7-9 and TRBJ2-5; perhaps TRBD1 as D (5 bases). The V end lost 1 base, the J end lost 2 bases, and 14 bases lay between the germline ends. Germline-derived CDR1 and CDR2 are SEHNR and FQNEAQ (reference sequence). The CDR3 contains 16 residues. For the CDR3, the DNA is TGTGCCAGCAGCTTAGTCCCGACAGTCCGACAAGAGACCCAGTACTTC. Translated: CASSLVPTVRQETQYF.